This T cell receptor (beta chain) was sequenced during a study of blood T cell repertoires in COVID-19. Study-wide background: Samples taken during acute and convalescent COVID-19 were collected in the United States, Italy and Spain. The analysed material was cDNA or gDNA that came from T cells, B-cell-depleted T cells, or PBMCs.

Recruited during active infection, patients (from Seattle) were subsequently followed longitudinally. CDR3 length equals 15 residues. CDR1 is SGHTS, CDR2 YDEGEE, per germline. V lost 0 bases to trimming and J lost 2 bases; unmatched junction nucleotides: 2. Measured with immunoSEQ multiplex PCR; TCRdb has only the in-frame clones, and not every one. The repertoire consists of approximately 160,000 clones, with approximately 93% occurring once and the leading ten covering roughly 2.1%. Sequenced: peripheral blood. J is TRBJ1-3 and V is TRBV5-8; TRBD1 aligns across 7 bases. The sequence was obtained from a woman aged 55-70 years with COVID-19, enrolled during active disease. The CDR3 DNA sequence: TGTGCCAGCAGCTTGGGGGACAGTACTGGAAACACCATATATTTT. Translation gives CASSLGDSTGNTIYF.